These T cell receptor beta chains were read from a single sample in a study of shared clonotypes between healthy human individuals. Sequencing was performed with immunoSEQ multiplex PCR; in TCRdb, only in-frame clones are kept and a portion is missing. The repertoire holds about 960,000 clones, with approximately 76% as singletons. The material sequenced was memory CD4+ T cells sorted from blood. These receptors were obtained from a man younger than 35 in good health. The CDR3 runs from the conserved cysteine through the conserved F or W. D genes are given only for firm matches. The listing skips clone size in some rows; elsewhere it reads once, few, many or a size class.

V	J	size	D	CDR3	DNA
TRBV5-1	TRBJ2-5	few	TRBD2	CASRTGGRTSGDQETQYF	TGCGCCAGCAGAACGGGCGGGAGGACTAGCGGGGACCAAGAGACCCAGTACTTC
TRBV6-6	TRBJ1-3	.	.	CASGDSSYTIYF	TGTGCTTCGGGGGATTCCTCGTACACCATATATTTT
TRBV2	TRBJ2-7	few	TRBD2	CASSGLAASYEQYF	TGTGCCAGCAGTGGACTAGCGGCCTCCTACGAGCAGTACTTC
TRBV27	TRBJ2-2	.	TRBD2	CASSSPSGRASGELFF	TGTGCCAGCAGCTCCCCTAGCGGGAGGGCCAGCGGGGAGCTGTTTTTT
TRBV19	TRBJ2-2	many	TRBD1	CASSGQGNTGELFF	TGTGCCAGTAGCGGACAGGGGAACACCGGGGAGCTGTTTTTT
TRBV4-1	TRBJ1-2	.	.	CASSQEWGKVAYGYTF	TGCGCCAGCAGCCAAGAGTGGGGGAAGGTGGCCTATGGCTACACCTTC
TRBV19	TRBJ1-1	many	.	CASSSFADTEAFF	TGTGCCAGTAGTAGTTTCGCGGACACTGAAGCTTTCTTT
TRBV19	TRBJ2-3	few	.	CASSSVRTDTQYF	TGTGCCAGTAGTAGCGTTAGAACAGATACGCAGTATTTT
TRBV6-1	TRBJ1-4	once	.	CASSEQYANEKLFF	TGTGCCAGCAGTGAACAGTATGCTAATGAAAAACTGTTTTTT
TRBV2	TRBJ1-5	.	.	CASSVSGVPGQPQHF	TGTGCCAGCAGTGTATCGGGGGTACCAGGGCAGCCCCAGCATTTT
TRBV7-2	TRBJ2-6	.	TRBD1	CASSSGQGSGANVLTF	TGTGCCAGCAGCTCCGGACAGGGATCTGGGGCCAACGTCCTGACTTTC
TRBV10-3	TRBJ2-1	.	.	CAISELNEQFF	TGTGCCATCAGTGAGTTGAATGAGCAGTTCTTC
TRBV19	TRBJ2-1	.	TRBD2	CASSKGLAGNEQFF	TGTGCCAGTAGTAAAGGACTAGCGGGGAATGAGCAGTTCTTC
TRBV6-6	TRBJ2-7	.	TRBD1	CASGNGDRYDYEQYF	TGTGCCAGCGGTAACGGGGACAGGTACGACTACGAGCAGTACTTC
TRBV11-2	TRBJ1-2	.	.	CASSLDHRGVGYTF	TGTGCCAGCAGCTTAGATCATCGGGGGGTCGGCTACACCTTC
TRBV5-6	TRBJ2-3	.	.	CASSRTANRDTQYF	TGTGCCAGCAGCCGGACGGCAAACAGGGATACGCAGTATTTT
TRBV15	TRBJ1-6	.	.	CATSSTGYNSPLHF	TGTGCCACCAGCAGTACAGGGTATAATTCACCCCTCCACTTT
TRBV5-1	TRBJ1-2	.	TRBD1	CASSLDRGGYGYTF	TGCGCCAGCAGCTTGGACAGGGGAGGGTATGGCTACACCTTC
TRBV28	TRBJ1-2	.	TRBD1	CASRPGDRGNGYF	TGTGCCAGCAGACCCGGGGACAGGGGGAATGGATACTTC
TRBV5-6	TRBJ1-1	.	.	CASSLGLRGRPEAFF	TGTGCCAGCAGCTTGGGTTTAAGGGGAAGACCTGAAGCTTTCTTT
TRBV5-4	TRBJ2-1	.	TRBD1	CASRDRTGGSYNEQFF	TGTGCCAGCAGAGACCGGACAGGCGGTTCCTACAATGAGCAGTTCTTC
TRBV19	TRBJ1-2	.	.	CASSSQDRANYGYTF	TGTGCCAGTAGTTCCCAGGACAGAGCTAACTATGGCTACACCTTC
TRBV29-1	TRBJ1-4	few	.	CSVEGSANEKLFF	TGCAGCGTTGAGGGGTCAGCGAATGAAAAACTGTTTTTT
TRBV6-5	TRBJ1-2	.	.	CASTPLQEGRYGYTF	TGTGCCAGCACTCCCTTGCAGGAGGGGCGGTATGGCTACACCTTC
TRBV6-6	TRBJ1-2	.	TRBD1	CASSDTGGDGYTF	TGTGCCAGCAGTGACACAGGGGGAGATGGCTACACCTTC
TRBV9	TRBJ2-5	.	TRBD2	CASSYRAGTLARETQYF	TGTGCCAGCAGCTATAGAGCGGGGACGCTCGCACGAGAGACCCAGTACTTC
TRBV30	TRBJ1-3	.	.	CACRRGASGNTIYF	TGTGCCTGTCGGCGAGGGGCCTCTGGAAACACCATATATTTT
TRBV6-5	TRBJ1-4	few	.	CASSYSDAEKLFF	TGTGCCAGCAGTTACTCTGACGCAGAAAAACTGTTTTTT
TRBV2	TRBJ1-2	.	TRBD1	CASSLQGLYGYTF	TGTGCCAGCAGCCTACAGGGGCTCTATGGCTACACCTTC
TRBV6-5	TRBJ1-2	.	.	CASSYSSRTPYGYTF	TGTGCCAGCAGTTACTCCTCTCGGACACCCTATGGCTACACCTTC
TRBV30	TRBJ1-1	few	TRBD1	CAWNQGAGTEAFF	TGTGCCTGGAATCAGGGGGCAGGCACTGAAGCTTTCTTT
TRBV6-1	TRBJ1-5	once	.	CASGLNQPQHF	TGTGCCAGCGGGCTAAATCAGCCCCAGCATTTT
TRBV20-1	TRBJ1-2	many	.	CSARAGIGYTF	TGCAGTGCTAGAGCAGGGATCGGCTACACCTTC
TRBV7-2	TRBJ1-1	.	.	CASSLVWDTLVAFF	TGTGCCAGCAGCTTAGTTTGGGACACCCTCGTGGCTTTCTTT
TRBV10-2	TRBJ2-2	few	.	CASSETGVTGELFF	TGCGCCAGCAGTGAGACCGGGGTCACCGGGGAGCTGTTTTTT
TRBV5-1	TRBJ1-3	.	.	CASSLGTVGNTIYF	TGCGCCAGCAGCCTAGGGACGGTTGGAAACACCATATATTTT
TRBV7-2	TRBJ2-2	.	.	CASSLGGNGELFF	TGTGCCAGCAGCTTAGGTGGGAACGGGGAGCTGTTTTTT
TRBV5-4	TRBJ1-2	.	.	CASSFLGVLKGYTF	TGTGCCAGCAGCTTCTTAGGAGTTCTTAAGGGCTACACCTTC
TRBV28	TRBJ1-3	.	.	CASSPGRTVGNTIYF	TGTGCCAGCAGTCCTGGTCGGACAGTTGGAAACACCATATATTTT
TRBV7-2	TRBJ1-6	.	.	CASSFRRLDSPLHF	TGTGCCAGCAGCTTTCGTAGGTTGGATTCACCCCTCCACTTT
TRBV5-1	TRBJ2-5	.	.	CASSLRVEETQYF	TGCGCCAGCAGCCTCCGAGTTGAAGAGACCCAGTACTTC
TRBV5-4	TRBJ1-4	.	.	CASSLGATGEKLFF	TGTGCCAGCAGCTTGGGGGCCACGGGTGAAAAACTGTTTTTT
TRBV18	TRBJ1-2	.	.	CASSPRGQVEADSYTF	TGTGCCAGCTCACCACGAGGGCAGGTAGAAGCGGACAGCTACACCTTC
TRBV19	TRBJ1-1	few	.	CASSTLRGGTEAFF	TGTGCCAGTAGTACCCTCCGAGGGGGCACTGAAGCTTTCTTT
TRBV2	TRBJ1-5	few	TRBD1	CASSDSRGISQPQHF	TGTGCCAGCAGTGATTCCAGGGGGATCAGTCAGCCCCAGCATTTT
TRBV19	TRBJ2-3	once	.	CASRLRGSTDTQYF	TGTGCCAGTCGCCTCCGGGGCAGCACAGATACGCAGTATTTT
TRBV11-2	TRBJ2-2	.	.	CASSSPVGPGELFF	TGTGCCAGCAGCAGTCCCGTGGGGCCTGGGGAGCTGTTTTTT